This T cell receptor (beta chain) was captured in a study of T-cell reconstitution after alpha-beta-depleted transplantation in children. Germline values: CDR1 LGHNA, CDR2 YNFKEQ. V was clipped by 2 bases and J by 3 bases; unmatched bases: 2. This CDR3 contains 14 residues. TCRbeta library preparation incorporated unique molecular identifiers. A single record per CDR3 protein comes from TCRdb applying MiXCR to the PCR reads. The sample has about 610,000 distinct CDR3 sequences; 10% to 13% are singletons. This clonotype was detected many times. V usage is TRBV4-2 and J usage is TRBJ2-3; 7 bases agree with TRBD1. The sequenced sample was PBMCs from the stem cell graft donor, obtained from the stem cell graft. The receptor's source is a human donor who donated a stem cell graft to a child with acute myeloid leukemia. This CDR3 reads CASSQMGQTDTQYF. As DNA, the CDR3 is TGTGCCAGCAGCCAAATGGGACAGACAGATACGCAGTATTTT.